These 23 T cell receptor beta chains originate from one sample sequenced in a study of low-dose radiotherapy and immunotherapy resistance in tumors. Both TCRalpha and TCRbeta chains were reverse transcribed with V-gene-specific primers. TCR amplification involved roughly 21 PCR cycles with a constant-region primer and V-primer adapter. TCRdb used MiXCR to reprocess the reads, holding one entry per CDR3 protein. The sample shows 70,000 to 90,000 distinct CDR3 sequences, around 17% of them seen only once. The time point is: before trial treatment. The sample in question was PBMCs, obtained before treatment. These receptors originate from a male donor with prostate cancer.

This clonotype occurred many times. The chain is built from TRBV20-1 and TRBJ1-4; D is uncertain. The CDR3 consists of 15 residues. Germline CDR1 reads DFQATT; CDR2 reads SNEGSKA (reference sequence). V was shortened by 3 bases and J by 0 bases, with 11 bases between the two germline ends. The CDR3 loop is CSARDGGATNEKLFF. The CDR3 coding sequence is TGCAGTGCTAGGGACGGAGGCGCAACTAATGAAAAACTGTTTTTT.

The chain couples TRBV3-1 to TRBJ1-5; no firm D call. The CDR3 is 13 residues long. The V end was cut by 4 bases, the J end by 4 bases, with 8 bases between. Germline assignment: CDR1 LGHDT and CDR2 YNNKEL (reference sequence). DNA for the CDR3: TGTGCCAGCAGCCCATCCCGGAATCAGCCCCAGCATTTT. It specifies CASSPSRNQPQHF. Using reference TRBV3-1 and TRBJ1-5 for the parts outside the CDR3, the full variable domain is DTAVSQTPKYLVTQMGNDKSIKCEQNLGHDTMYWYKQDSKKFLKIMFSYNNKELIINETVPNRFSPKSPDKAHLNLHINSLELGDSAVYFCASSPSRNQPQHFGDGTRLSIL.

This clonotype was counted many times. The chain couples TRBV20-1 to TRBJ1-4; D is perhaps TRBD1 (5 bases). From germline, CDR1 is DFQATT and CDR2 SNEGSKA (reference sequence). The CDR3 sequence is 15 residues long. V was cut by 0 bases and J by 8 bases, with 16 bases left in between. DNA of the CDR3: TGCAGTGCTAGAGATCTGGCGGGGGAGTGGGAAAAACTGTTTTTT. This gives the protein CSARDLAGEWEKLFF.

The CDR3 is CSARGTGPNIIEQYF. For the CDR3, the DNA is TGCAGTGCTAGAGGGACAGGGCCAAACATCATCGAGCAGTACTTC. The rearrangement uses TRBV20-1 and TRBJ2-7; 8 nucleotides align to TRBD1. CDR3 length: 15 residues. After removal of 1 base from V and 6 bases from J, the junction contained 11 bases not matched to a gene. The germline V gene has CDR1 DFQATT and CDR2 SNEGSKA (reference sequence).

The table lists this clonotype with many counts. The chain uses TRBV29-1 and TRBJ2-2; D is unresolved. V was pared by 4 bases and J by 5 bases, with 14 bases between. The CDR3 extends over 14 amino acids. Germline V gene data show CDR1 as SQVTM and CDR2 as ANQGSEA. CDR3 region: CSVGGTRRTGELFF. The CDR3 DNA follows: TGCAGCGTTGGGGGAACCCGTCGGACCGGGGAGCTGTTTTTT.

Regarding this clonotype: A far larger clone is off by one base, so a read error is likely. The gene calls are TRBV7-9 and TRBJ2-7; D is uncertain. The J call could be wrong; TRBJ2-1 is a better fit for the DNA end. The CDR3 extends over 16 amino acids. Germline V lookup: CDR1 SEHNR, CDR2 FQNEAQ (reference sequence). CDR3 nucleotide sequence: TGTGCCAGCTTCCCTAAGGATGGGCGGAAATGCAATGAGCAGTTCTTC. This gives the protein CASFPKDGRKCNEQFF.

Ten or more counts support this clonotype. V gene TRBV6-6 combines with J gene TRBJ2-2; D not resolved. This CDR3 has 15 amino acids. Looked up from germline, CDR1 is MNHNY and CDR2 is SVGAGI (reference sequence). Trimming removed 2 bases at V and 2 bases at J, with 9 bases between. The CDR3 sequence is CASSYIGPNTGELFF. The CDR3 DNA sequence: TGTGCCAGCAGTTACATAGGACCTAACACCGGGGAGCTGTTTTTT.

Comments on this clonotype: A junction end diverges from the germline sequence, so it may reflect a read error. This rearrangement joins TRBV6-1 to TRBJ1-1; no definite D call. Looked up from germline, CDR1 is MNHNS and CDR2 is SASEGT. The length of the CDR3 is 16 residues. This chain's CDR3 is CAISGEGARVNTEAFF. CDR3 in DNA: TGTGCCATCAGTGGGGAGGGTGCGAGGGTGAACACTGAAGCTTTCTTT.

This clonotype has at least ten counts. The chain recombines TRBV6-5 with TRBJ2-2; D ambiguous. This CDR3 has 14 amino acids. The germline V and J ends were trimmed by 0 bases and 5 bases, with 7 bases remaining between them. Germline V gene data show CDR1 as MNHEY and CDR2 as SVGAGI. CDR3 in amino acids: CASSYSRRTGELFF. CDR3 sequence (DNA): TGTGCCAGCAGTTACTCGAGGCGGACCGGGGAGCTGTTTTTT.

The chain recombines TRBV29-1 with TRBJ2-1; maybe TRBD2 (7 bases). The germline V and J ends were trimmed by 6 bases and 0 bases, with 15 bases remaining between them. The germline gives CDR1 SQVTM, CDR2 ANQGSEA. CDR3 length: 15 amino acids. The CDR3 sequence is CSVDGRGSSYNEQFF. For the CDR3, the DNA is TGCAGCGTCGATGGGAGGGGGAGCTCCTACAATGAGCAGTTCTTC.

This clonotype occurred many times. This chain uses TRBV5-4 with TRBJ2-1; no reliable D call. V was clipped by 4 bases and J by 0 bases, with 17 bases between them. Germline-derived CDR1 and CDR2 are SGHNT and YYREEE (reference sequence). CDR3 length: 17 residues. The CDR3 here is CASSPKAFTSSYNEQFF. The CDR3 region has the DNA TGTGCCAGCAGCCCGAAGGCTTTTACGAGCTCCTACAATGAGCAGTTCTTC.

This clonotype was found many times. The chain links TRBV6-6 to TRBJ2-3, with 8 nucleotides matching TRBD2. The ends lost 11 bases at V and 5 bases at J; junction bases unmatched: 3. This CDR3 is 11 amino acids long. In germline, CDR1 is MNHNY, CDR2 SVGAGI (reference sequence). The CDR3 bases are TGTGCCTCCGGGGGGGGAGATACGCAGTATTTT. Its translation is CASGGGDTQYF.

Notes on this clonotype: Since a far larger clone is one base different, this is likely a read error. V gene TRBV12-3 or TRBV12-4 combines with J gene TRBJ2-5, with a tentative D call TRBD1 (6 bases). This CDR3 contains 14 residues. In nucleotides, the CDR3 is TGTGCCAGCAGCTCCTCTGACAGGCTAGAGACCCGGTACTTC. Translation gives CASSSSDRLETRYF.

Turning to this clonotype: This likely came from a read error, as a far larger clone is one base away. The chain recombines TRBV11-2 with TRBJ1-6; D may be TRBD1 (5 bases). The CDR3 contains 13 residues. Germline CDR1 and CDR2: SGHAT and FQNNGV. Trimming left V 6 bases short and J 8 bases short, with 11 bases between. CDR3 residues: CASSFKGDSPLHF. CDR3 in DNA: TGTGCCAGCAGTTTTAAAGGGGATTCACCCCTCCACTTT. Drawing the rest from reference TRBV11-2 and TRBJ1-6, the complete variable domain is EAGVAQSPRYKIIEKRQSVAFWCNPISGHATLYWYQQILGQGPKLLIQFQNNGVVDDSQLPKDRFSAERLKGVDSTLKIQPAKLEDSAVYLCASSFKGDSPLHFGNGTRLTVT.

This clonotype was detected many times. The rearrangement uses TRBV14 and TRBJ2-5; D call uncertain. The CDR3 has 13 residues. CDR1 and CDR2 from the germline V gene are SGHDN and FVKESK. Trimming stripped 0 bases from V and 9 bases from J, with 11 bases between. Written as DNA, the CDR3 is TGTGCCAGCAGCCAAGATCATGGCGTGTCCCAGTACTTC. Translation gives CASSQDHGVSQYF.

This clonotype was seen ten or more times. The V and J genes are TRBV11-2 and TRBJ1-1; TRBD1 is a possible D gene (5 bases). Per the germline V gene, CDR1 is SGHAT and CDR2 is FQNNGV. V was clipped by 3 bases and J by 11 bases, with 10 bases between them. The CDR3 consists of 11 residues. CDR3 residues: CASSFVQEAFF. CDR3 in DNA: TGTGCCAGCAGCTTCGTACAGGAGGCTTTCTTT.

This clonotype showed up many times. As DNA, the CDR3 is TGTGCCAGCAGTTACGATGTGAGAGGGAACGAGCAGTACTTC. Translated: CASSYDVRGNEQYF. The gene calls are TRBV6-2 or TRBV6-3 and TRBJ2-7, with D perhaps matching TRBD2 (5 bases). V was clipped by 2 bases and J by 5 bases, with 13 bases between them. Germline V gene sequence: CDR1 MNHEY, CDR2 SVGEGT. This CDR3 contains 14 residues.

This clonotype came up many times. The CDR3 region is CAISESQGQGAATDTQYF. The DNA of the CDR3 is TGTGCCATCAGTGAGTCCCAGGGACAGGGGGCCGCCACAGATACGCAGTATTTT. V usage is TRBV10-3 and J usage is TRBJ2-3; 12 positions match TRBD1. The V and J ends lost 0 bases and 2 bases, in that order; junction bases with no gene match: 6. CDR1 and CDR2 (germline): ENHRY, SYGVKD. This CDR3 has 18 residues.

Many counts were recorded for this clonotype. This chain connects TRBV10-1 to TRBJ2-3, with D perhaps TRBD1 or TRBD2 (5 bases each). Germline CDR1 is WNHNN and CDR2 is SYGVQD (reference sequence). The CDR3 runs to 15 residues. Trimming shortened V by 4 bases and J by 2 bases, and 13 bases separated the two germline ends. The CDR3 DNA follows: TGCGCCAGCAGTGCCGGGGCATTCTCCACAGATACGCAGTATTTT. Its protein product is CASSAGAFSTDTQYF.

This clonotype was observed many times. CDR3 amino acids: CASSEGADTQYF. The CDR3, as DNA: TGTGCCAGCAGTGAAGGGGCAGATACGCAGTATTTT. The chain employs TRBV2 and TRBJ2-3; D remains unclear. Germline loops: CDR1 SNHLY, CDR2 FYNNEI. The ends were cut back, 1 base at V and 4 bases at J, with 3 bases in the middle. There are 12 residues in the CDR3.

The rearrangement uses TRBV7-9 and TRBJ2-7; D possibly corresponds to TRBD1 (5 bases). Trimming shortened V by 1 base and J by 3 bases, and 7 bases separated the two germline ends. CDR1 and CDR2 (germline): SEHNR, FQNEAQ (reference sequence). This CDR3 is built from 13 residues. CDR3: CASSLGQHYEQYF. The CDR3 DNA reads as TGTGCCAGCAGCTTAGGACAGCACTACGAGCAGTACTTC.

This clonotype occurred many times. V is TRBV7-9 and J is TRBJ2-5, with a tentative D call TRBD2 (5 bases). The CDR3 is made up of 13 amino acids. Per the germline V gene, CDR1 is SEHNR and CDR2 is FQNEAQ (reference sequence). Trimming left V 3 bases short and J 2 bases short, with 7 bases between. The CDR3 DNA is TGTGCCAGCAGCTTTGGGAGTCAAGAGACCCAGTACTTC. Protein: CASSFGSQETQYF.

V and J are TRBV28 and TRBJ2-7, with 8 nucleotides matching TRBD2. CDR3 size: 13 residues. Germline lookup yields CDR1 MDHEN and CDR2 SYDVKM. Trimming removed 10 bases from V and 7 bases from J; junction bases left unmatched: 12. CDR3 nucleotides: TGTGCCATCCATAGCGGGGAGTCAGGGGAGCAGTACTTC. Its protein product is CAIHSGESGEQYF.